This passage covers 3 T cell receptor beta chains from one sample sequenced in a study of cytomegalovirus exposure and HLA in healthy donors (dated by TCRdb to 2017 to 2019). The library relied on the immunoSEQ multiplex PCR assay. For the multiplex PCR, a mixture combining 60 forward primers for TCR Vbeta segments and 13 reverse primers for TCR Jbeta segments was used. Imported from immuneACCESS, the table was reduced by TCRdb to in-frame sequences with V and J called. These copies leave out some clones; in studies compared against another copy, an unresolved V gene accounts for under half, and the cause of the remainder is not known. Present in this sample are under 200,000 clones, 81% of which were seen just once. About 3.5% of the sample is in the top ten clones. Sequenced material: PBMCs. The receptor set was obtained from a man between 40 and 49 years old in good health and CMV-seropositive.

To note about this clone: One end of the junction is discordant with germline, which a read error may explain. The V call is TRBV5-1, the J call TRBJ2-2, with D possibly being TRBD2 (5 bases). CDR1 and CDR2 (germline): SGHRS, YFSETQ. The CDR3 spans 14 residues. The CDR3 here is CASSFGADAGELFF. CDR3 DNA: TGTGCCAGCAGCTTTGGAGCGGATGCCGGGGAGCTGTTTTTT.

The table lists this clone with a count of one. V gene TRBV11-3 combines with J gene TRBJ1-5; no clear D. This CDR3 has 17 residues. Trimming removed 0 bases from V and 2 bases from J, with 14 bases in between. Germline CDR1 reads SGHNT; CDR2 reads YENEEA. This chain's CDR3 is CASSLEWGGLGNQPQHF. In DNA, the CDR3 is TGTGCCAGCAGCTTAGAGTGGGGAGGGTTGGGCAATCAGCCCCAGCATTTT.

This sequence joins TRBV29-1 and TRBJ2-2, with D possibly matching TRBD2 (5 bases). CDR3 length: 11 residues. The V gene lost 4 bases and the J gene lost 9 bases, with 9 bases spanning the gap. The V gene's germline CDR1 is SQVTM and CDR2 ANQGSEA. For the CDR3, the DNA is TGCAGCGTTGGAAGCGGACGGGAGCTGTTTTTT. Encoded protein: CSVGSGRELFF.